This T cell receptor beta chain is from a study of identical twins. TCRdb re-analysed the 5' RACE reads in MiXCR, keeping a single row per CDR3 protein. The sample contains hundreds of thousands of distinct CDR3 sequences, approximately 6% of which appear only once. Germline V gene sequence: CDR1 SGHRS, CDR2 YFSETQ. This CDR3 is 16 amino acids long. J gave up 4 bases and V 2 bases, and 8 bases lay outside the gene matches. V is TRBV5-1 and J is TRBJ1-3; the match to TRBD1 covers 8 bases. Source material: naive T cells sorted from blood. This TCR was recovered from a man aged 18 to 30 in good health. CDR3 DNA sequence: TGCGCCAGCAGCTTACGGACAGGGACAATCGGAAACACCATATATTTT. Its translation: CASSLRTGTIGNTIYF.